This paragraph reports one T cell receptor beta chain. These data come from a study of blood T cell repertoires in COVID-19. Study-level information: Samples representing acute and convalescent COVID-19 were sourced from the United States, Italy and Spain.

Germline lookup yields CDR1 SEHNR and CDR2 FQNEAQ (reference sequence). Germline trimming cut 3 bases from V and 8 bases from J; bases unmatched to any gene: 5. This CDR3 region has 15 residues. Profiled with immunoSEQ multiplex PCR; TCRdb holds only in-frame clones, not every one. This sample carries some 65,000 clones, around 85% of them seen once, and the ten largest clones take approximately 15%. The sample taken for sequencing was peripheral blood. The J gene is TRBJ2-1, the V gene TRBV7-9; 12 bases fit TRBD2. This TCR was sampled from a middle-aged man with COVID-19, enrolled during active disease. The CDR3 is CASSLRPSGGDEQFF. The CDR3 DNA follows: TGTGCCAGCAGCTTGAGGCCTAGCGGGGGGGATGAGCAGTTCTTC. The full variable domain, completed using reference TRBV7-9 and TRBJ2-1, is DTGVSQNPRHKITKRGQNVTFRCDPISEHNRLYWYRQTLGQGPEFLTYFQNEAQLEKSRLLSDRFSAERPKGSFSTLEIQRTEQGDSAMYLCASSLRPSGGDEQFFGPGTRLTVL.